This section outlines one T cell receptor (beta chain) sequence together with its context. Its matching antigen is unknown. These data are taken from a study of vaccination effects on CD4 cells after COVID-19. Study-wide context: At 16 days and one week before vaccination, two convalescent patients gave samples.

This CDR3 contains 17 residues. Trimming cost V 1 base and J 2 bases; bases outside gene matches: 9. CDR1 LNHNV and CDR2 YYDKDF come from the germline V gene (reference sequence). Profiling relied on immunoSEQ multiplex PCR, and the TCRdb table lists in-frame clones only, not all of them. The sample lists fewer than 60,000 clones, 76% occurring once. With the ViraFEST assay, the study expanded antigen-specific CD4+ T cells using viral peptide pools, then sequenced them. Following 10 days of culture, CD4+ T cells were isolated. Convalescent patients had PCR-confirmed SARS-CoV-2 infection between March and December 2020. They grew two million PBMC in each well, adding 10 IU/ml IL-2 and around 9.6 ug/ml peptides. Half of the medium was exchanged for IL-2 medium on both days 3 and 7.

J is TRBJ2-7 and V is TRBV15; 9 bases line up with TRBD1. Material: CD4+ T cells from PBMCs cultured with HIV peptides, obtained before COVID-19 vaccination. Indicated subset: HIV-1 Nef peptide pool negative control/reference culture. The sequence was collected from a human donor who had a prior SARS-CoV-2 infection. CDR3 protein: CATSRARDRVTPYEQYF. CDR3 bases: TGTGCCACCAGCAGAGCTCGGGACAGGGTGACCCCCTACGAGCAGTACTTC.